This T cell receptor beta chain was identified during a study of T cell responses to AZD1222 COVID-19 vaccine. Study-level points and caveats: Researchers took repertoire samples only after the peak T cell response had come.

The germline V gene has CDR1 KGHDR and CDR2 SFDVKD. Trimming at V came to 3 bases and at J to 5 bases, leaving 6 bases not matched to a gene. The CDR3 is 15 amino acids. Data came from immunoSEQ multiplex PCR; TCRdb stores just in-frame clones and leaves some out. Of approximately 150,000 clones in the sample, more than 85% are singletons; the top ten hold 2.5% to 3.5%. Comments on this clone: Its target is not known.

The V call is TRBV24-1, the J call TRBJ1-2, with 9 bases lining up with TRBD1. This receptor was obtained from an adult who received the AZD1222 COVID-19 vaccine. Source: peripheral blood, taken 28 days after the second AZD1222 dose. The CDR3 loop is CATSDTGGGRYGYTF. The CDR3 DNA sequence: TGTGCCACCAGTGATACAGGGGGCGGTCGTTATGGCTACACCTTC.